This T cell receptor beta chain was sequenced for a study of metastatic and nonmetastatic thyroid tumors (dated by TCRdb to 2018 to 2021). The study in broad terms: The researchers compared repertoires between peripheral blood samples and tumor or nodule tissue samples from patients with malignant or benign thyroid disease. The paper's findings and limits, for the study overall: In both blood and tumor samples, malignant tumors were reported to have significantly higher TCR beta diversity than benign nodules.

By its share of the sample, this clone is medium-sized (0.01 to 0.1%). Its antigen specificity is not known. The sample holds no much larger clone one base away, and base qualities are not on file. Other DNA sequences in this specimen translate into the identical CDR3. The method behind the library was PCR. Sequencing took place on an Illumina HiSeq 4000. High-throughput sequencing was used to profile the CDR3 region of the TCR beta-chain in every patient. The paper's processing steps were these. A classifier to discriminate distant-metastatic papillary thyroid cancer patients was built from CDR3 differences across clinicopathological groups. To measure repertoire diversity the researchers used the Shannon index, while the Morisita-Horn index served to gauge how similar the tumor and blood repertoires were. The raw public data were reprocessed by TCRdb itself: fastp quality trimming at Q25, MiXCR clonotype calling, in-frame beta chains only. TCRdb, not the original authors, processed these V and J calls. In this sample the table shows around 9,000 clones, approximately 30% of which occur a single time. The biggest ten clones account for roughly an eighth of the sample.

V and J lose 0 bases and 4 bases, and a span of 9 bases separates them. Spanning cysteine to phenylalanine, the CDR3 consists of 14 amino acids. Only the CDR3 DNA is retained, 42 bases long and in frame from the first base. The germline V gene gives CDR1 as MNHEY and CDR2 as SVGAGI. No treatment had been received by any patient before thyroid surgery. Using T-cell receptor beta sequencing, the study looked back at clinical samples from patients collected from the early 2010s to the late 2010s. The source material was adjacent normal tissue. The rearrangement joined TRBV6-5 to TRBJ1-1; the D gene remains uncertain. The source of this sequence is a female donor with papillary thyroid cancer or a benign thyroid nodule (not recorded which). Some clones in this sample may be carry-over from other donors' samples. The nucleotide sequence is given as TGTGCCAGCAGTTACTCGACGGGAGTCACTGAAGCTTTCTTT. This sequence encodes CASSYSTGVTEAFF.